This T cell receptor beta chain was recovered during a study of CD8+ T cells in alopecia areata. As the sequencing template, cDNA was produced by extracting RNA and reverse transcribing it. Method: immunoSEQ multiplex PCR; TCRdb's copy keeps in-frame clones and lacks some. The repertoire holds about 140,000 clones, with roughly four fifths as singletons. This sample's treatment: oral pan-JAK inhibitor, 5-10 mg twice daily. Material: CD8+ T cells sorted from blood, obtained at week 4, from a patient treated with tofacitinib. The sequence was collected from a human donor with alopecia areata.

CDR3 DNA: TGTGCCAGCAGCTTGGGACAGAACTACGAGCAGTACTTC. As protein: CASSLGQNYEQYF. The chain employs TRBV5-4 and TRBJ2-7; perhaps TRBD1 as D (5 bases). Germline assignment: CDR1 SGHNT and CDR2 YYREEE (reference sequence). Trimming removed 0 bases from V and 3 bases from J, with 7 bases in between. The CDR3 loop spans 13 amino acids.